This T cell receptor beta chain appears in the sequencing data of a study of shared clonotypes between healthy human individuals. The wider study: Per-donor plates numbered three CD4 naive, three CD4 memory, two CD8 naive and one CD8 memory.

On this clone itself: Its antigen is undetermined. Other nucleotide sequences in the sample specify the same CDR3.

The V gene lost 6 bases and the J gene lost 3 bases, with 9 bases spanning the gap. CDR3 length: 12 amino acids. The germline V gene encodes CDR1 SEHNR and CDR2 FQNEAQ (reference sequence). The naive CD8 fraction comprised CD45RO-negative cells positively selected for CCR7 and excluded terminally differentiated effector memory CD45RA+ cells. Study results and caveats: Larger richness was generally estimated for naive than memory subsets. Shared clonotypes: about 5% naive CD4, roughly 3.8% naive CD8, 2.3% memory CD4, under 0.45% memory CD8.

Sequenced by immunoSEQ multiplex PCR; TCRdb stores in-frame clones only, minus some. The sample consists of 2 million or so clones, about 95% of them appearing once. The V and J genes are TRBV7-9 and TRBJ2-7, with no clear D. The sequenced sample consisted of naive CD8+ T cells sorted from blood. This receptor was taken from a man aged 18 to 29 in good health. The CDR3 reads CASSLTHYEQYF. CDR3 nucleotide sequence: TGTGCCAGCAGTTTGACCCACTACGAGCAGTACTTC. Filled out from reference TRBV7-9 and TRBJ2-7, the complete variable domain reads DTGVSQNPRHKITKRGQNVTFRCDPISEHNRLYWYRQTLGQGPEFLTYFQNEAQLEKSRLLSDRFSAERPKGSFSTLEIQRTEQGDSAMYLCASSLTHYEQYFGPGTRLTVT.